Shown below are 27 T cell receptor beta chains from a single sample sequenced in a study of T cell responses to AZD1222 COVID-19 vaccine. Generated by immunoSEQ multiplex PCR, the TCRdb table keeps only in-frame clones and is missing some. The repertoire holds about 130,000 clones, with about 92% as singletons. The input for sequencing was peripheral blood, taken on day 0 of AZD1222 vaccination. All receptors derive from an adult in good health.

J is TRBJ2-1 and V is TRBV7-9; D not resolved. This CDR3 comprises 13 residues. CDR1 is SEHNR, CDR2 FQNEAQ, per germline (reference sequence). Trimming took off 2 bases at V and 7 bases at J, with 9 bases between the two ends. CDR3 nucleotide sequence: TGTGCCAGCAGCTTACCCCCCGTGAATGAGCAGTTCTTC. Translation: CASSLPPVNEQFF.

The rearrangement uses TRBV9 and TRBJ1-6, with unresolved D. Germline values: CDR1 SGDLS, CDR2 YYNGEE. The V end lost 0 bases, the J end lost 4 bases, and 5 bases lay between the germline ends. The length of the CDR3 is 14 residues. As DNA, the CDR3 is TGTGCCAGCAGCGTAGATCAGTATAATTCACCCCTCCACTTT. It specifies CASSVDQYNSPLHF.

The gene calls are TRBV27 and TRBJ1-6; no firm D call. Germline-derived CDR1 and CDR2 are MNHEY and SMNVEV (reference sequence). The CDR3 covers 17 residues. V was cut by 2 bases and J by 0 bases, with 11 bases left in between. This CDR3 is CASSLERPSSYNSPLHF. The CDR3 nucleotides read TGTGCCAGCAGTTTAGAGAGGCCGAGCTCCTATAATTCACCCCTCCACTTT.

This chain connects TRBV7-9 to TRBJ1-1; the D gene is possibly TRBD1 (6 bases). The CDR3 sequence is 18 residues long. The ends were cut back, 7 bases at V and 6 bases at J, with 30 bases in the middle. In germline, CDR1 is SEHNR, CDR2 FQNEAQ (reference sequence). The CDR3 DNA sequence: TGTGCCAGCACCCGATTCCGGGACACTCAGCCCCTCATCGCTGAAGCTTTCTTT. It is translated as CASTRFRDTQPLIAEAFF.

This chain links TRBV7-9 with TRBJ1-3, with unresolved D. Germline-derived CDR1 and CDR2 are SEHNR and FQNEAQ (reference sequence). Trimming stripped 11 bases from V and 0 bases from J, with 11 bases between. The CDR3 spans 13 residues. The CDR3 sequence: CAVMESSGNTIYF. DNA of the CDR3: TGTGCCGTCATGGAGAGCTCTGGAAACACCATATATTTT.

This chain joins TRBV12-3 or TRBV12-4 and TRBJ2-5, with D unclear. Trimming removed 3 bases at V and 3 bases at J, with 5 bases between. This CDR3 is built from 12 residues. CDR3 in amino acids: CASSFVKETQYF. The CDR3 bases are TGTGCCAGCAGTTTTGTCAAAGAGACCCAGTACTTC.

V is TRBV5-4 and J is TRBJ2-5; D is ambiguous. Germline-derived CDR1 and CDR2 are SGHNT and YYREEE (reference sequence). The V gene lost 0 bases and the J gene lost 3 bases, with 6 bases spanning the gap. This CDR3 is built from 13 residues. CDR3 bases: TGTGCCAGCAGCTTGGGGAGCAAAGAGACCCAGTACTTC. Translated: CASSLGSKETQYF.

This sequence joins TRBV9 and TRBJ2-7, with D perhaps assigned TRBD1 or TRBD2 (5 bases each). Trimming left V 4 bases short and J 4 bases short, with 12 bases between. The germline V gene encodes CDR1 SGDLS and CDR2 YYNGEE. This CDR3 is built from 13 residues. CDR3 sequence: CASSPEGPYEQYF. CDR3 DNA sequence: TGTGCCAGCAGCCCTGAGGGGCCTTACGAGCAGTACTTC. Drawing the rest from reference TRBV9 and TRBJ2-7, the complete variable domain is DSGVTQTPKHLITATGQRVTLRCSPRSGDLSVYWYQQSLDQGLQFLIQYYNGEERAKGNILERFSAQQFPDLHSELNLSSLELGDSALYFCASSPEGPYEQYFGPGTRLTVT.

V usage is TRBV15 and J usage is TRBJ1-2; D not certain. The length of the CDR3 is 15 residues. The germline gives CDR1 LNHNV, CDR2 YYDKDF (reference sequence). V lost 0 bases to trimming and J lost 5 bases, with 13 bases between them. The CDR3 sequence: CATSRDRVSTYGYTF. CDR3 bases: TGTGCCACCAGCAGAGATAGGGTTTCTACTTATGGCTACACCTTC.

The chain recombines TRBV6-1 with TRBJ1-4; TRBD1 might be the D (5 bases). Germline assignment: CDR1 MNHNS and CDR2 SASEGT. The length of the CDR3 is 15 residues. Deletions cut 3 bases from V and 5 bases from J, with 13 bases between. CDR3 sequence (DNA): TGTGCCAGCAGTGAGGGACGGCTTATAAATGAAAAACTGTTTTTT. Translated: CASSEGRLINEKLFF.

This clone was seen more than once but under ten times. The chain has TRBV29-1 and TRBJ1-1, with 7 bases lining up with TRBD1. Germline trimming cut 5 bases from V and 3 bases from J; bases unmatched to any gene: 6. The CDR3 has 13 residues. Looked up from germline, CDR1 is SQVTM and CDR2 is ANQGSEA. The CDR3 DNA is TGCAGCGTTCTGGGACAGCGAGACACTGAAGCTTTCTTT. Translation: CSVLGQRDTEAFF.

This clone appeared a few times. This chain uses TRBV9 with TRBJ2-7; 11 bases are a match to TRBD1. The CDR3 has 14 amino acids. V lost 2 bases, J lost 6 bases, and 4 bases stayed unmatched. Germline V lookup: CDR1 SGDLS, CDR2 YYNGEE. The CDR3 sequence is CASSVGTGGFEQYF. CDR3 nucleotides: TGTGCCAGCAGCGTCGGGACAGGGGGTTTCGAGCAGTACTTC.

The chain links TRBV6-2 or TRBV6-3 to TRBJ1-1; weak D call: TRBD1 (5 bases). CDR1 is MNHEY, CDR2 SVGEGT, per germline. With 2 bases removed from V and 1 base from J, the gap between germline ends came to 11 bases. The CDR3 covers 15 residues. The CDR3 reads CASSYRRDGNTEAFF. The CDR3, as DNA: TGTGCCAGCAGTTACCGTCGGGACGGGAACACTGAAGCTTTCTTT.

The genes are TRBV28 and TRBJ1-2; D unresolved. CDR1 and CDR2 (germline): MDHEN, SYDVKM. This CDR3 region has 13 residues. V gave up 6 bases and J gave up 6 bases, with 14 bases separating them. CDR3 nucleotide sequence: TGTGCCAGCAGACGAACGCTAGGCGATGGCTACACCTTC. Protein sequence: CASRRTLGDGYTF.

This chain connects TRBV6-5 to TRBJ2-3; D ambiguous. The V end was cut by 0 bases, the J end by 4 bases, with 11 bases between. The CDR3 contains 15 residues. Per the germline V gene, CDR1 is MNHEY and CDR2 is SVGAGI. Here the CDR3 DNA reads TGTGCCAGCAGTTACTCCCCGACAATTGCAGATACGCAGTATTTT. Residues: CASSYSPTIADTQYF.

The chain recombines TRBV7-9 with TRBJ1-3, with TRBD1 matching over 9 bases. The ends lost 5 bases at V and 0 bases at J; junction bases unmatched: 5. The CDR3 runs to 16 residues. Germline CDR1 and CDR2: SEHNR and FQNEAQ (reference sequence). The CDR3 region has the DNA TGTGCCAGCAGCAACCGGGACAGGGACTCTGGAAACACCATATATTTT. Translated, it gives CASSNRDRDSGNTIYF. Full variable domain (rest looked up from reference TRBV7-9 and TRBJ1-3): DTGVSQNPRHKITKRGQNVTFRCDPISEHNRLYWYRQTLGQGPEFLTYFQNEAQLEKSRLLSDRFSAERPKGSFSTLEIQRTEQGDSAMYLCASSNRDRDSGNTIYFGEGSWLTVV.

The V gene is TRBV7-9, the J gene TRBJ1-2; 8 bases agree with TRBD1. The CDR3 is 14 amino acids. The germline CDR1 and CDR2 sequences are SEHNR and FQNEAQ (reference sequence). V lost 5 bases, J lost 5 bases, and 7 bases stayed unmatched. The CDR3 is CASSPRGQWYGYTF. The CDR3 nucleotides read TGTGCCAGCAGCCCCAGGGGGCAGTGGTATGGCTACACCTTC.

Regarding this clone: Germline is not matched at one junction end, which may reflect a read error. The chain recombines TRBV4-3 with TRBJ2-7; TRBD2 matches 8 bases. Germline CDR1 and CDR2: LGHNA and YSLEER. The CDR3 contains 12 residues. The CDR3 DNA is TGCGCCAGCAGCCACCCAGCGGGGGAGCTGTACTTC. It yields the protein CASSHPAGELYF.

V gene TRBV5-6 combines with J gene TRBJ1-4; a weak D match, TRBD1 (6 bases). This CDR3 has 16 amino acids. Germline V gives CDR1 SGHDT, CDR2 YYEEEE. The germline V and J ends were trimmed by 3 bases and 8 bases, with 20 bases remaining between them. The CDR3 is CASSWNRGGELEKLFF. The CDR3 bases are TGTGCCAGCAGCTGGAATCGAGGGGGTGAATTGGAAAAACTGTTTTTT.

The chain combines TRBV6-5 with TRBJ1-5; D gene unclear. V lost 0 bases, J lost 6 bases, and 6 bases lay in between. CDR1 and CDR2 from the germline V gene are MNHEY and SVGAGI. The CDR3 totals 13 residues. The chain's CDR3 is CASSYSGSQPQHF. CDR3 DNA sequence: TGTGCCAGCAGTTACTCAGGCAGTCAGCCCCAGCATTTT.

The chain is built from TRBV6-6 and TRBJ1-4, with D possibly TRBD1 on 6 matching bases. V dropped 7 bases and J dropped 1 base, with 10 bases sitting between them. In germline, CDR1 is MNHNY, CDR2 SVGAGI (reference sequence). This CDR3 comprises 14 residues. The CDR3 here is CASNLDRTNEKLFF. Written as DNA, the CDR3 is TGTGCCAGCAACCTGGACAGAACTAATGAAAAACTGTTTTTT.

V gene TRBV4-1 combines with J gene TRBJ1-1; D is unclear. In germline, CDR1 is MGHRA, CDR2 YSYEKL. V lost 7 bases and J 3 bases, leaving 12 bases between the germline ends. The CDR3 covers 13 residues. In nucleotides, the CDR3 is TGCGCCAGCAAGACATTTGGGGACACTGAAGCTTTCTTT. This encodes CASKTFGDTEAFF.

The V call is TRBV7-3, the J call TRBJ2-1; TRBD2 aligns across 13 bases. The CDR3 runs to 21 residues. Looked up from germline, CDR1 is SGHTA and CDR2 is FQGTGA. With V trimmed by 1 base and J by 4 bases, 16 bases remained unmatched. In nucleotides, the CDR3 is TGTGCCAGCAGCTTAAATCCGGGGCTAGGACTAGCGGGGGCAGCATACAATGAGCAGTTCTTC. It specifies CASSLNPGLGLAGAAYNEQFF. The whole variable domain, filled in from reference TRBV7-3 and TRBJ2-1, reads GAGVSQTPSNKVTEKGKYVELRCDPISGHTALYWYRQSLGQGPEFLIYFQGTGAADDSGLPNDRFFAVRPEGSVSTLKIQRTERGDSAVYLCASSLNPGLGLAGAAYNEQFFGPGTRLTVL.

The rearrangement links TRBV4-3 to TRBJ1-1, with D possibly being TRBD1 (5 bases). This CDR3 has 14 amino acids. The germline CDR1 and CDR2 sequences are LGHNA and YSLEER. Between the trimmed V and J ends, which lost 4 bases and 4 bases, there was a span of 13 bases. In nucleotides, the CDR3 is TGCGCCAGCAGCCTATACTCGGGGGGCACTGAAGCTTTCTTT. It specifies CASSLYSGGTEAFF.

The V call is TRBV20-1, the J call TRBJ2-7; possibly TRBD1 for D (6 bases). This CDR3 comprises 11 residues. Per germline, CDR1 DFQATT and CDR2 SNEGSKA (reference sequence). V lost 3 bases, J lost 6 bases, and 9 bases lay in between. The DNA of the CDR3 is TGCAGTGCTAGGGGACAAGGCGAGCAGTACTTC. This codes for CSARGQGEQYF.

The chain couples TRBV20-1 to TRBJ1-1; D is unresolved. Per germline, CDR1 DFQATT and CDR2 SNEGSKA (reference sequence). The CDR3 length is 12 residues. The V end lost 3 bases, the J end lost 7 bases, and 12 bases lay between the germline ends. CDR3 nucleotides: TGCAGTGCTAGTCGCAGGACCCATGAAGCTTTCTTT. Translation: CSASRRTHEAFF.

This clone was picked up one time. The CDR3 sequence: CASSLGTATEAFF. The CDR3 DNA sequence: TGTGCCAGCAGCCTCGGGACTGCCACTGAAGCTTTCTTT. The rearrangement joins TRBV12-3 or TRBV12-4 to TRBJ1-1; tentatively, D is TRBD1 (5 bases). With 6 bases removed from V and 4 bases from J, the gap between germline ends came to 12 bases. The CDR3 totals 13 residues.